This TCR beta chain was sequenced for a study of blood T cell repertoires in COVID-19. Study-wide context: From the United States, Italy and Spain came samples of acute and convalescent COVID-19. PBMCs, B-cell-depleted T cells, or T cells were the source of the cDNA or gDNA that made up the material.

Original analysis: Nucleated cell number was recorded as an estimate derived from reference gene primer amplification. The repertoire was sequenced with immunoSEQ multiplex PCR; TCRdb's copy has only in-frame clones and lacks some. The V and J calls and clone size are taken from that table; D and trimming were inferred from the DNA. This table holds roughly 250,000 clones, 65% to 80% found once. V dropped 5 bases and J dropped 0 bases, with 7 bases sitting between them. The CDR3 has 14 amino acids. Per the germline V gene, CDR1 is SGHAT and CDR2 is FQDESV (reference sequence). The chain uses TRBV11-1 and TRBJ2-2; a possible D gene is TRBD2 (5 bases). This sequence was found in a woman between 35 and 50 years old with active or convalescent COVID-19. The sample was peripheral blood. In nucleotides, the CDR3 is TGTGCCAGCAGCCTGGAGGCGAACACCGGGGAGCTGTTTTTT. Amino acids: CASSLEANTGELFF. Full variable domain (outside the CDR3, taken from reference TRBV11-1 and TRBJ2-2): EAEVAQSPRYKITEKSQAVAFWCDPISGHATLYWYRQILGQGPELLVQFQDESVVDDSQLPKDRFSAERLKGVDSTLKIQPAELGDSAMYLCASSLEANTGELFFGEGSRLTVL.